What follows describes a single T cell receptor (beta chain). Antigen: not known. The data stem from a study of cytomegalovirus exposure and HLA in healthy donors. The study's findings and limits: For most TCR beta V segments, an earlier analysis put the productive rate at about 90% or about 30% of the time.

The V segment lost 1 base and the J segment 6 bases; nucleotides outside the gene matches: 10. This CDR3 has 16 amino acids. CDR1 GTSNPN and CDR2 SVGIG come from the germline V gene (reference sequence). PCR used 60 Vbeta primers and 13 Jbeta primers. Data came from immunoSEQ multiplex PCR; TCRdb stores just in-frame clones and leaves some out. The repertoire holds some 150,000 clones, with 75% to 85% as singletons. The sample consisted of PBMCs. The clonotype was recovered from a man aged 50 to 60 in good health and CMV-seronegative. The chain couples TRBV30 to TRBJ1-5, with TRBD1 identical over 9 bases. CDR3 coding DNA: TGTGCCTGGAGTGCCTTTGGCACAGGGGGCGGTCAGCCCCAGCATTTT. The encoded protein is CAWSAFGTGGGQPQHF. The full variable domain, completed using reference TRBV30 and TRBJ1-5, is SQTIHQWPATLVQPVGSPLSLECTVEGTSNPNLYWYRQAAGRGLQLLFYSVGIGQISSEVPQNLSASRPQDRQFILSSKKLLLSDSGFYLCAWSAFGTGGGQPQHFGDGTRLSIL.